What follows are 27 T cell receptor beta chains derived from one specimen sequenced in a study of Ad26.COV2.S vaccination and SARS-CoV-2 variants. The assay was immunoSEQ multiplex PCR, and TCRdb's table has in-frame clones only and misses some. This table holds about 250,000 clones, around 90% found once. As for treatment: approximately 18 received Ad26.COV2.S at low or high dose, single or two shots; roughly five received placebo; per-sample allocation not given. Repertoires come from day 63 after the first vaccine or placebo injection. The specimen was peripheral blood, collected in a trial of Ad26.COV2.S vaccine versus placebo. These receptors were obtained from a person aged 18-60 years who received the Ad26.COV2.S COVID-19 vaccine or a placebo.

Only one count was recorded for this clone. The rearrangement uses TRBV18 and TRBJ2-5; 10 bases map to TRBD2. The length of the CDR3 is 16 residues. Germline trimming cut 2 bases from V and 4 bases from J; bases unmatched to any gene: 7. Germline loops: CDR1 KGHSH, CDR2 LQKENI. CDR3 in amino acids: CASSPVRAGGPETQYF. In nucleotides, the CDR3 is TGTGCCAGCTCACCAGTTCGAGCGGGGGGGCCAGAGACCCAGTACTTC.

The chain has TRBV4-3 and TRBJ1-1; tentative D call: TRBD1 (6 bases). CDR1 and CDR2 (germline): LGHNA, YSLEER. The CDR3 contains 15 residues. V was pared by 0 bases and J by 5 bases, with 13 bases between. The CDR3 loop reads CASSQERGRWTEAFF. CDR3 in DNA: TGCGCCAGCAGCCAAGAACGGGGGCGTTGGACTGAAGCTTTCTTT.

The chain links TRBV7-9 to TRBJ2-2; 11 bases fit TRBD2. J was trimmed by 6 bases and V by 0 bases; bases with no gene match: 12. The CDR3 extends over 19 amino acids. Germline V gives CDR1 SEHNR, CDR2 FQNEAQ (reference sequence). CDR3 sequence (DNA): TGTGCCAGCAGCTTAGCGCGACTAGCGGGACAGGGCAGGCCCGGGGAGCTGTTTTTT. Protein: CASSLARLAGQGRPGELFF.

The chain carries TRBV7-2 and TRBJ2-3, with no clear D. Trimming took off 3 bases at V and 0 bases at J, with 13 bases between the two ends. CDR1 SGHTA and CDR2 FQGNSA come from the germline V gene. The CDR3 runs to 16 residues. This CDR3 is CASSFQTGISTDTQYF. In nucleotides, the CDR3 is TGTGCCAGCAGCTTTCAGACGGGTATAAGCACAGATACGCAGTATTTT.

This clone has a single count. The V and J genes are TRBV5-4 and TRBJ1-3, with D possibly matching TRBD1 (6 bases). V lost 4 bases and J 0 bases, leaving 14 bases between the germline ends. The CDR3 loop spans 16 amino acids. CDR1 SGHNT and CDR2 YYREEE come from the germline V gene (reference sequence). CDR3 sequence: CASSPRPGHSGNTIYF. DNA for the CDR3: TGTGCCAGCAGCCCACGCCCGGGACACTCTGGAAACACCATATATTTT.

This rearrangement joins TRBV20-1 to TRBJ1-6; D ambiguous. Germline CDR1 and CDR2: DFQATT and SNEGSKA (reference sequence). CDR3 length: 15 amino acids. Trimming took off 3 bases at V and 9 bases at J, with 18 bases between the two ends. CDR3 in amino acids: CSASSPYSEGSPLHF. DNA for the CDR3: TGCAGTGCTAGTTCACCATACAGCGAGGGTTCACCCCTCCACTTT.

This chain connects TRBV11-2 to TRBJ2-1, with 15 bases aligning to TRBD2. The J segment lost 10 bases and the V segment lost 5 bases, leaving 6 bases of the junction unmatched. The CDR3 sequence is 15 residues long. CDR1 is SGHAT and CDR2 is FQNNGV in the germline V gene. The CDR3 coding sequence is TGTGCCAGCAGCCCCGGGACTAGCGGGGGGCGGGAGCAGTTCTTC. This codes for CASSPGTSGGREQFF.

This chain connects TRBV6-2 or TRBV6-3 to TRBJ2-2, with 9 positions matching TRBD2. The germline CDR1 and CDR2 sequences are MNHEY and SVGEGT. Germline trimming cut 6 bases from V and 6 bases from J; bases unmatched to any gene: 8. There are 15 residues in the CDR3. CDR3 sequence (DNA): TGTGCCAGCAGCCCCGGGACTAGCAGTTCCGGGGAGCTGTTTTTT. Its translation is CASSPGTSSSGELFF.

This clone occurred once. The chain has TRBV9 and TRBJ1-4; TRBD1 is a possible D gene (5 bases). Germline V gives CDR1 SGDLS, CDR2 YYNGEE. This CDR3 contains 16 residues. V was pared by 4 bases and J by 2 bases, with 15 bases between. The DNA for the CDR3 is TGTGCCAGCAGCACTCAGGGCCGGGGGACTAATGAAAAACTGTTTTTT. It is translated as CASSTQGRGTNEKLFF.

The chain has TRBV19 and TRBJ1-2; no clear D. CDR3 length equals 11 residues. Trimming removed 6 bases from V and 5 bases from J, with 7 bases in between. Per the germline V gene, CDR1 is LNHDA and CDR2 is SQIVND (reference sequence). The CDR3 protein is CASRRDYGYTF. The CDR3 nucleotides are TGTGCCAGTAGGAGGGATTATGGCTACACCTTC.

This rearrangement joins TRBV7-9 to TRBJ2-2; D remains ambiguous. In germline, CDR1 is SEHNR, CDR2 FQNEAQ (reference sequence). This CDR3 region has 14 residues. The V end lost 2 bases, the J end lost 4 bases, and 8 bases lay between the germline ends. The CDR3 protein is CASSLRASTGELFF. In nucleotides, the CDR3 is TGTGCCAGCAGCTTAAGGGCTAGCACCGGGGAGCTGTTTTTT.

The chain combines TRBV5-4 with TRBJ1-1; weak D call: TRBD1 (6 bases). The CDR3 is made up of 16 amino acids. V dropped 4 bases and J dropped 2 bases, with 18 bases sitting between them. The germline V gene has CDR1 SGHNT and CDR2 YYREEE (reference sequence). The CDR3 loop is CASSGLGGRGNTEAFF. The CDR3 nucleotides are TGTGCCAGCAGCGGTTTGGGGGGGCGAGGAAACACTGAAGCTTTCTTT.

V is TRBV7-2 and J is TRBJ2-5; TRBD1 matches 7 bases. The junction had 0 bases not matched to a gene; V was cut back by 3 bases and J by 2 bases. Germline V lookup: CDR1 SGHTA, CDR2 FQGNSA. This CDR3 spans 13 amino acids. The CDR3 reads CASSLGQQETQYF. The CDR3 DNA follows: TGTGCCAGCAGCTTGGGACAGCAAGAGACCCAGTACTTC.

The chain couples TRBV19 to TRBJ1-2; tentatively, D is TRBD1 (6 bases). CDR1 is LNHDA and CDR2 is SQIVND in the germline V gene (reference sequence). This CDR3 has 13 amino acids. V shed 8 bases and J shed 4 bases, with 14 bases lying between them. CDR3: CASWEGGGYGYTF. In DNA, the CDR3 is TGTGCCAGTTGGGAAGGGGGTGGCTATGGCTACACCTTC.

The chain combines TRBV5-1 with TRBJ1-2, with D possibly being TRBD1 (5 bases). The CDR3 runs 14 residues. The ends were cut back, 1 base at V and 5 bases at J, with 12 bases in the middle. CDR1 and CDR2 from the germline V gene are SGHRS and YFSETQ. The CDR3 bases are TGCGCCAGCAGCTTGAGTGGGGGATCGTATGGCTACACCTTC. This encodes CASSLSGGSYGYTF.

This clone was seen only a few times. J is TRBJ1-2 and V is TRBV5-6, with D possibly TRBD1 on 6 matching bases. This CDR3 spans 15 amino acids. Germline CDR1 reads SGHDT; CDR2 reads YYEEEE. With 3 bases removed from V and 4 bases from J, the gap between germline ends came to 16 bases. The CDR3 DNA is TGTGCCAGCAGCTCCTTGGGGGGCGGCAGCTATGGCTACACCTTC. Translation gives CASSSLGGGSYGYTF.

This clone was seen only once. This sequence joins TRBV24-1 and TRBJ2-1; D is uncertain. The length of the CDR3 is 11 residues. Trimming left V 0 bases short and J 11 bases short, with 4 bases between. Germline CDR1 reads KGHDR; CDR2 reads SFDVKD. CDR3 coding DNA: TGTGCCACCAGTGATTTGTCGAAGCAGTTCTTC. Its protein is CATSDLSKQFF.

CDR3 region: CASSLSGLHGYTF. CDR3 coding DNA: TGTGCCAGCAGTTTATCCGGGTTACATGGCTACACCTTC. The genes are TRBV27 and TRBJ1-2; D call uncertain. CDR1 and CDR2 from the germline V gene are MNHEY and SMNVEV (reference sequence). V was trimmed by 0 bases and J by 6 bases, leaving 8 bases between them. The CDR3 sequence is 13 residues long.

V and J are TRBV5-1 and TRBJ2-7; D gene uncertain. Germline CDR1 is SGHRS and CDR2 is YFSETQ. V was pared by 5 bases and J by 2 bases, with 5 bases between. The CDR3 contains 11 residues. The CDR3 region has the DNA TGCGCCAGCAGTACAGCCTACGAGCAGTACTTC. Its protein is CASSTAYEQYF.

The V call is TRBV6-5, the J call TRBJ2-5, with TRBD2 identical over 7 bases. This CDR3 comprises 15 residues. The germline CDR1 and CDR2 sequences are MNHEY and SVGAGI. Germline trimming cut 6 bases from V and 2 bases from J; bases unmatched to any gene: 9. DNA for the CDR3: TGTGCCAGCAGCCCCGGGGGACTAAGACAAGAGACCCAGTACTTC. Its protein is CASSPGGLRQETQYF.

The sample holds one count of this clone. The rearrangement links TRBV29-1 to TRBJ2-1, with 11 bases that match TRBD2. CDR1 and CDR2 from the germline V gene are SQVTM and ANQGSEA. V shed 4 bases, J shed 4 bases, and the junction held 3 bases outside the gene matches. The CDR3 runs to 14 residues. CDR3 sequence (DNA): TGCAGCGTTGCCGCTAGCGGGAGGTACAATGAGCAGTTCTTC. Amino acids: CSVAASGRYNEQFF.

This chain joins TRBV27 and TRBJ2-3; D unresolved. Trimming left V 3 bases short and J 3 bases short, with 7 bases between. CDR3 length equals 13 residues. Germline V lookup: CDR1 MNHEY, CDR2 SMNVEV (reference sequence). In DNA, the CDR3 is TGTGCCAGCAGTTTTACAGCGACAGATACGCAGTATTTT. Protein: CASSFTATDTQYF.

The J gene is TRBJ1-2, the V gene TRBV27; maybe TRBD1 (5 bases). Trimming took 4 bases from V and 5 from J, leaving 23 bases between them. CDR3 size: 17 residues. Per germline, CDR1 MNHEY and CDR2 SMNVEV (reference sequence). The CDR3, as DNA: TGTGCCAGCAGTTCTGACGCCGGACGGAAAAAGGGGTATGGCTACACCTTC. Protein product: CASSSDAGRKKGYGYTF.

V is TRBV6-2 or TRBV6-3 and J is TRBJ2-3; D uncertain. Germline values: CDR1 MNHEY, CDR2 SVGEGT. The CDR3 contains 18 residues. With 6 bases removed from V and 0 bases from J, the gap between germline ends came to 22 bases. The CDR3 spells CASSPSGRSMSSTDTQYF. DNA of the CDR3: TGTGCCAGCAGCCCTTCGGGCAGGTCGATGTCAAGCACAGATACGCAGTATTTT.

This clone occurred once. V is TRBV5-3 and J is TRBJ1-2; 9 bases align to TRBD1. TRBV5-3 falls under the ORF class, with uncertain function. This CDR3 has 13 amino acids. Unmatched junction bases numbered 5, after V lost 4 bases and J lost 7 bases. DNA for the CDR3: TGTGCCAGAAGCATAGGACAGGGGAGTGGCTACACCTTC. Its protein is CARSIGQGSGYTF.

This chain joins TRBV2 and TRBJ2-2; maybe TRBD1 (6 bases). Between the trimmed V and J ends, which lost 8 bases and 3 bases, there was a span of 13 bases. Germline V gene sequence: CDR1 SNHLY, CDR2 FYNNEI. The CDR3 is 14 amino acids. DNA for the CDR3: TGTGCCAGCTGGGGGCGGCTAGACACCGGGGAGCTGTTTTTT. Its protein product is CASWGRLDTGELFF.

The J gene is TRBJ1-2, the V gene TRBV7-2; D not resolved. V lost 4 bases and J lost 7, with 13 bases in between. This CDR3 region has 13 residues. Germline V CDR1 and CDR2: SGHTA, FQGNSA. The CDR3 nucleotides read TGTGCCAGCAGCTCGCTTCTCCGGGGTGGCTACACCTTC. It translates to CASSSLLRGGYTF.